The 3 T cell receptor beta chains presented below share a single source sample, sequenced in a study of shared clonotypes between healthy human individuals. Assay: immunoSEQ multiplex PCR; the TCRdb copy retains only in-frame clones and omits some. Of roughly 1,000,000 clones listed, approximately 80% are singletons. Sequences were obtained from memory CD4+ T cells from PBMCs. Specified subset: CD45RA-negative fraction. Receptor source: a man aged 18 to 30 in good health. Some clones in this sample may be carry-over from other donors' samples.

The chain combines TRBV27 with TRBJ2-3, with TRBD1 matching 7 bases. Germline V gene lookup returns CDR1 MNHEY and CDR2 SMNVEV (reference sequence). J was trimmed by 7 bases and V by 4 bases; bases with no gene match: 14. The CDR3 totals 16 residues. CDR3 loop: CASSSRQDRVRNTQYF. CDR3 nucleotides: TGTGCCAGCAGTTCACGACAAGACAGGGTCAGGAATACGCAGTATTTT.

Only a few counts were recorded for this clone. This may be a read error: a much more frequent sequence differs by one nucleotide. CDR3 coding DNA: TGTGACTGGAGTGTGGTACCAGGAACTGAAGCTTTCTTT. This encodes CDWSVVPGTEAFF. V gene TRBV30 combines with J gene TRBJ1-1; D uncertain. This CDR3 contains 13 residues. Germline CDR1 and CDR2: GTSNPN and SVGIG (reference sequence). Based on the CDR3 plus reference TRBV30 and TRBJ1-1, the full variable domain is SQTIHQWPATLVQPVGSPLSLECTVEGTSNPNLYWYRQAAGRGLQLLFYSVGIGQISSEVPQNLSASRPQDRQFILSSKKLLLSDSGFYLCDWSVVPGTEAFFGQGTRLTVV.

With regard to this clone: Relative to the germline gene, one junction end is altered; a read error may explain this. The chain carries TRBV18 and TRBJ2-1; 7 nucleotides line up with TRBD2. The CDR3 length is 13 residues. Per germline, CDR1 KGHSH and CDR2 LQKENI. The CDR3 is CASSPPGGNVQFF. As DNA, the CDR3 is TGTGCCAGCTCACCACCGGGAGGGAATGTGCAGTTCTTC.